This T cell receptor beta chain originates from a study of blood T cell repertoires in COVID-19 (dated by TCRdb to 2019 to 2021). In terms of the full investigation: The collaborator samples originated in the United States, Italy and Spain and spanned the acute and convalescent phases of COVID-19. Deeply sampled blood TCRbeta repertoires from subjects exposed to, actively infected with, or recovered from COVID-19 were included in the dataset. HLA class I and class II types, where available, came from metadata supplied by the sample provider rather than from assay-based typing. A de-identified subject ID, COVID-19 status, age in years and sex were almost always included in the sample metadata. The material from the prospective study consisted of cDNA or gDNA derived from T cells, B-cell-depleted T cells, or PBMCs. The samples were drawn from two sources: the first 160 participants of the ongoing ImmuneRACE study, and 1,254 subjects contributed by 6 global collaborators. The repertoires were released in a freely available public database meant as a resource for research on the immune response to SARS-CoV-2. What the authors observed across the whole study: Clinical and demographic metadata were provided uncurated, with the amount varying by source and participant.

Each collaborating institution followed its own protocols to collect whole blood in K2EDTA tubes. For TCRbeta analysis, collaborators shipped samples as frozen whole blood, isolated PBMCs, or DNA extracted from either of those sample types. Turning to this clone: Its antigen remains undetermined. No base quality values were provided; no much bigger clone lies one nucleotide off.

The CDR1 and CDR2 encoded by the germline V gene are KGHSH and LQKENI. Trimming accounts for 0 bases at V and 0 bases at J, while the number of junction bases matched to no gene is 4. Its CDR3 holds 16 amino acids, cysteine through phenylalanine. Just CDR3 DNA is preserved here, 48 bases in frame from base 1. TCRbeta CDR3 regions were amplified from genomic DNA using the immunoSEQ Assay, a bias-controlled multiplex PCR. The original methods were these. Within the assay, amplification of reference gene primers was used to estimate how many nucleated cells each sample contained. Sequence reads were collapsed and filtered to measure the absolute abundance of every unique TCRbeta CDR3 rearrangement. For each sample, productive Simpson clonality was calculated by taking the square root of Simpson's diversity index across productive rearrangements. TCRdb provides this immuneACCESS table in a form limited to in-frame rearrangements. Some clones are lacking; in checked studies, under half of them reflect an unresolved V gene, and why the rest are absent is not known. D and trimming come from the DNA, and the V and J calls and clone size come from that table. The sample yields about 280,000 clones; about 85% were counted once. 13% of the sample lies in the top ten.

The receptor's source is a human donor in a cohort sampled during active COVID-19. The material sequenced was peripheral blood. The rearranged chain carries TRBV18 and TRBJ2-7; 8 bases in the junction line up with TRBD2. The CDR3 reads CASSPPRGGLSYEQYF. Read as DNA, the sequence is TGTGCCAGCTCACCACCCCGGGGGGGGCTCTCCTACGAGCAGTACTTC. The reference TRBV18 and TRBJ2-7 proteins fill in what lies around the CDR3, so the full variable domain reads NAGVMQNPRHLVRRRGQEARLRCSPMKGHSHVYWYRQLPEEGLKFMVYLQKENIIDESGMPKERFSAEFPKEGPSILRIQQVVRGDSAAYFCASSPPRGGLSYEQYFGPGTRLTVT.